The 8 T cell receptor beta chains in this list originate from one sample, sequenced in a study of blood T cell repertoires in COVID-19. Profiled with immunoSEQ multiplex PCR; TCRdb holds only in-frame clones, not every one. The sample holds roughly 30,000 clones, 60% to 80% seen once. Material for sequencing was peripheral blood. The receptors here all came from a woman aged 60 to 75 with acute or convalescent COVID-19.

This clone was found a few times. The V and J genes are TRBV6-1 and TRBJ1-2, with 8 bases fitting TRBD1. Germline CDR1 and CDR2: MNHNS and SASEGT. V gave up 1 base and J gave up 3 bases; unmatched junction bases: 7. CDR3 length: 16 amino acids. Written as DNA, the CDR3 is TGTGCCAGCAGTGAAGGCCGAGGACAGGGACACTATGGCTACACCTTC. It yields the protein CASSEGRGQGHYGYTF.

This rearrangement joins TRBV20-1 to TRBJ2-1, with D possibly TRBD2 on 5 matching bases. Trimming removed 3 bases from V and 5 bases from J, with 14 bases in between. Germline V gene lookup returns CDR1 DFQATT and CDR2 SNEGSKA (reference sequence). The CDR3 runs 14 residues. DNA for the CDR3: TGCAGTGCTAGTTCGACTACCACTGACAATGAGCAGTTCTTC. Its translation: CSASSTTTDNEQFF.

The CDR3 nucleotides read TGTGCCAGCAGCAGGGGGTACCAGGGACAGATAAACACTGAAGCTTTCTTT. Its translation is CASSRGYQGQINTEAFF. J is TRBJ1-1 and V is TRBV21-1; TRBD1 is taken as the D call from the table, unchecked against the DNA. TRBV21-1 is a known pseudogene. The CDR3 is 17 residues long.

The chain uses TRBV5-1 and TRBJ2-2; possible D gene TRBD1, 5 bases. The CDR3 totals 16 residues. Between the trimmed V and J ends, which lost 0 bases and 6 bases, there was a span of 15 bases. Germline lookup yields CDR1 SGHRS and CDR2 YFSETQ. The CDR3 nucleotides are TGCGCCAGCAGCTTGGAAGGGGTTCCCCACGCCGGGGAGCTGTTTTTT. Translation: CASSLEGVPHAGELFF.

The J gene is TRBJ1-4, the V gene TRBV6-6, with 7 bases fitting TRBD1. CDR3 length equals 15 residues. J was trimmed by 4 bases and V by 2 bases; bases with no gene match: 4. Germline CDR1 and CDR2: MNHNY and SVGAGI (reference sequence). CDR3 nucleotide sequence: TGTGCCAGCAGTTACCCCGGGACAGATAATGAAAAACTGTTTTTT. It yields the protein CASSYPGTDNEKLFF.

This rearrangement joins TRBV5-1 to TRBJ2-3; TRBD2 matches 9 bases. The CDR3 extends over 16 amino acids. The V gene end was trimmed by 3 bases and the J gene end by 3 bases; junction bases not matched to a gene: 8. The germline CDR1 and CDR2 sequences are SGHRS and YFSETQ. CDR3 nucleotides: TGCGCCAGCAGCTCGACCTCAAGCGGGGGGACAGATACGCAGTATTTT. As protein: CASSSTSSGGTDTQYF.

This clone was seen a handful of times. The CDR3 sequence is CASSLSISSGGSYEQYF. For the CDR3, the DNA is TGTGCCAGCAGTTTGTCTATTAGCTCGGGGGGCTCCTACGAGCAGTACTTC. The rearrangement uses TRBV28 and TRBJ2-7, with 7 bases that match TRBD2. The CDR3 is 17 amino acids. From germline, CDR1 is MDHEN and CDR2 SYDVKM. The trim removed 3 bases at V and 0 bases at J, leaving 11 bases unmatched.

This chain connects TRBV10-3 to TRBJ2-7; 8 bases agree with TRBD1. The germline V gene encodes CDR1 ENHRY and CDR2 SYGVKD. The CDR3 sequence is 16 residues long. Trimming cost V 3 bases and J 2 bases; bases outside gene matches: 9. In DNA form, the CDR3 reads TGTGCCATCAGTGACCTCAGGAGGGACAGGCCCTACGAGCAGTACTTC. As protein: CAISDLRRDRPYEQYF.